Listed here are 21 T cell receptor beta chains from one sample, sequenced in a study of cytomegalovirus exposure and HLA in healthy donors. PCR used 60 Vbeta primers and 13 Jbeta primers. Some clones are missing from TCRdb's copy, which holds only in-frame ones; the method was immunoSEQ multiplex PCR. Found here are over 250,000 clones, roughly 88% of them singletons; the top ten hold roughly 4%. The sample comprised PBMCs. These receptor sequences come from a man aged 40-50 years in good health and CMV-seropositive.

CDR3 in amino acids: CASSLALLAGQETQYF. CDR3 sequence (DNA): TGTGCCAGCAGCTTGGCCCTCCTAGCGGGGCAAGAGACCCAGTACTTC. V is TRBV5-6 and J is TRBJ2-5; 9 bases map to TRBD2. The V segment lost 0 bases and the J segment 2 bases; nucleotides outside the gene matches: 5. CDR1 is SGHDT and CDR2 is YYEEEE in the germline V gene. The CDR3 loop spans 16 amino acids.

The V and J genes are TRBV28 and TRBJ2-1, with 8 bases that match TRBD2. V was clipped by 3 bases and J by 4 bases; unmatched bases: 5. The CDR3 is made up of 15 amino acids. Germline CDR1 MDHEN, CDR2 SYDVKM. The CDR3 DNA reads TGTGCCAGCAGTTTGGTAGCGGGGATTTACAATGAGCAGTTCTTC. As protein: CASSLVAGIYNEQFF. Full variable domain (missing parts from reference TRBV28 and TRBJ2-1): DVKVTQSSRYLVKRTGEKVFLECVQDMDHENMFWYRQDPGLGLRLIYFSYDVKMKEKGDIPEGYSVSREKKERFSLILESASTNQTSMYLCASSLVAGIYNEQFFGPGTRLTVL.

V is TRBV19 and J is TRBJ1-5; D call uncertain. V dropped 0 bases and J dropped 7 bases, with 7 bases sitting between them. Germline V gene data show CDR1 as LNHDA and CDR2 as SQIVND (reference sequence). CDR3 length: 13 residues. CDR3 sequence reads: CASSIEGRQPQHF. DNA of the CDR3: TGTGCCAGTAGTATAGAGGGGAGGCAGCCCCAGCATTTT.

In this sample, this clone turned up a few times. The chain combines TRBV5-8 with TRBJ1-1; a weak D match, TRBD1 (5 bases). V lost 0 bases, J lost 4 bases, and 10 bases lay in between. The CDR3 extends over 14 amino acids. The germline V gene has CDR1 SGHTS and CDR2 YDEGEE. Here the CDR3 DNA reads TGTGCCAGCAGCTTGGCGGGGGGTGGCACTGAAGCTTTCTTT. It encodes CASSLAGGGTEAFF.

With regard to this clone: This sample includes further DNA sequences coding for the same CDR3. The V call is TRBV27, the J call TRBJ2-7; TRBD1 agrees at 8 bases. Per germline, CDR1 MNHEY and CDR2 SMNVEV (reference sequence). CDR3 size: 13 residues. V lost 6 bases and J lost 3; bases outside the gene matches: 4. The CDR3 DNA reads as TGTGCCAGCAGCCCCGGACAGGGCTACGAGCAGTACTTC. The encoded protein is CASSPGQGYEQYF.

The chain is built from TRBV6-6 and TRBJ1-3; TRBD1 aligns across 7 bases. V shed 5 bases and J 4 bases; nucleotides not matched to a gene: 8. Germline assignment: CDR1 MNHNY and CDR2 SVGAGI (reference sequence). CDR3 length: 15 amino acids. In DNA form, the CDR3 reads TGTGCCAGCAGTCCCCGGGACAGACCAGGAAACACCATATATTTT. As protein: CASSPRDRPGNTIYF.

V is TRBV5-1 and J is TRBJ2-1, with 9 bases that match TRBD1. The CDR3 is 15 residues long. V was pared by 4 bases and J by 4 bases, with 6 bases of the junction left unmatched. The germline gives CDR1 SGHRS, CDR2 YFSETQ. The CDR3 DNA reads TGCGCCAGCAGCACAGGGACAGGGAAATACAATGAGCAGTTCTTC. It yields the protein CASSTGTGKYNEQFF.

This chain uses TRBV2 with TRBJ2-5; TRBD1 is a possible D gene (6 bases). Germline lookup yields CDR1 SNHLY and CDR2 FYNNEI. V was cut by 4 bases and J by 2 bases, with 14 bases left in between. This CDR3 spans 15 amino acids. The CDR3 loop reads CASSGVGTSQETQYF. The CDR3 DNA follows: TGTGCCAGCAGTGGGGTCGGGACATCACAAGAGACCCAGTACTTC.

CDR3 in DNA: TGTGCTAGTGGTTCCCTTGTCGGGGGGTCCTACAATGAGCAGTTCTTC. This gives the protein CASGSLVGGSYNEQFF. V is TRBV12-5 and J is TRBJ2-1, with 7 bases that match TRBD2. The CDR3 sequence is 16 residues long. Unmatched junction bases numbered 7, after V lost 4 bases and J lost 1 base. Germline loops: CDR1 LGHNT, CDR2 FRNRAP.

Notes on this clone: Mismatch with germline at one junction end may stem from a read error. This sequence joins TRBV7-9 and TRBJ2-7; TRBD2 agrees at 7 bases. The CDR3 sequence is 18 residues long. The germline gives CDR1 SEHNR, CDR2 FQNEAQ (reference sequence). The CDR3 nucleotides are TGTTCCAGCAGCTCACCCCTTGAGGGAGCGGGGAGTAGTCACGAGCAGTACTTC. Translation: CSSSSPLEGAGSSHEQYF. The variable domain in full, completed from reference TRBV7-9 and TRBJ2-7, reads DTGVSQNPRHKITKRGQNVTFRCDPISEHNRLYWYRQTLGQGPEFLTYFQNEAQLEKSRLLSDRFSAERPKGSFSTLEIQRTEQGDSAMYLCSSSSPLEGAGSSHEQYFGPGTRLTVT.

V and J are TRBV10-3 and TRBJ2-1; tentative D call: TRBD2 (6 bases). The CDR3 consists of 13 residues. V was pared by 6 bases and J by 3 bases, with 9 bases between. From germline, CDR1 is ENHRY and CDR2 SYGVKD. CDR3 protein: CAIRAGLYNEQFF. CDR3 nucleotides: TGTGCCATCAGGGCGGGACTCTACAATGAGCAGTTCTTC.

The chain couples TRBV27 to TRBJ2-3; tentatively, D is TRBD1 (6 bases). Looked up from germline, CDR1 is MNHEY and CDR2 is SMNVEV (reference sequence). V dropped 5 bases and J dropped 3 bases, with 9 bases sitting between them. The CDR3 consists of 13 residues. The CDR3 nucleotides read TGTGCCAGCAGTAGGCAGGGGACAGATACGCAGTATTTT. Amino acids: CASSRQGTDTQYF.

CDR3 residues: CASSQRGDGNSPLHF. CDR3 sequence (DNA): TGTGCCAGCAGCCAACGGGGGGACGGTAATTCACCCCTCCACTTT. This chain uses TRBV2 with TRBJ1-6; weak D call: TRBD1 (5 bases). The CDR3 has 15 residues. CDR1 and CDR2 from the germline V gene are SNHLY and FYNNEI. Trimming pared 6 bases from V and 6 bases from J, leaving 15 bases between.

The rearrangement joins TRBV5-1 to TRBJ2-2, with TRBD2 matching 7 bases. The V gene's germline CDR1 is SGHRS and CDR2 YFSETQ. J was trimmed by 1 base and V by 5 bases; bases with no gene match: 5. The CDR3 sequence is 15 residues long. The CDR3: CASRPGLENTGELFF. The CDR3 bases are TGCGCCAGCAGGCCCGGACTAGAGAACACCGGGGAGCTGTTTTTT.

The chain employs TRBV7-9 and TRBJ2-1, with TRBD2 identical over 16 bases. The J segment lost 9 bases and the V segment lost 5 bases, leaving 7 bases of the junction unmatched. CDR3 length: 16 residues. Per germline, CDR1 SEHNR and CDR2 FQNEAQ (reference sequence). CDR3 nucleotides: TGTGCCAGCAGCCCGGGACTAGCGGGAGGGCCCATTGAGCAGTTCTTC. It codes for CASSPGLAGGPIEQFF.

The rearrangement uses TRBV7-9 and TRBJ2-7; tentatively, D is TRBD1 (6 bases). This CDR3 comprises 15 residues. CDR1 and CDR2 (germline): SEHNR, FQNEAQ (reference sequence). Trimming shortened V by 5 bases and J by 0 bases, and 14 bases separated the two germline ends. CDR3 coding DNA: TGTGCCAGCAGCCCTGCACAGGGTGTCTCCTACGAGCAGTACTTC. Translating gives CASSPAQGVSYEQYF.

Here the CDR3 DNA reads TGTGCCAGCAGCAACCCCGGGGCTAGCGGGAGAGAGACCCAGTACTTC. Protein product: CASSNPGASGRETQYF. V is TRBV9 and J is TRBJ2-5, with 10 bases that match TRBD2. CDR1 is SGDLS and CDR2 is YYNGEE in the germline V gene. The CDR3 extends over 16 amino acids. V lost 4 bases, J lost 4 bases, and 10 bases stayed unmatched.

V gene TRBV29-1 combines with J gene TRBJ2-1; perhaps TRBD2 as D (6 bases). V lost 5 bases, J lost 5 bases, and 16 bases lay in between. This CDR3 has 14 amino acids. Germline loops: CDR1 SQVTM, CDR2 ANQGSEA. The CDR3 sequence is CSVHPGVADNEQFF. The DNA of the CDR3 is TGCAGCGTTCATCCGGGAGTGGCGGACAATGAGCAGTTCTTC.

The chain uses TRBV2 and TRBJ2-5, with 8 bases fitting TRBD2. Germline-derived CDR1 and CDR2 are SNHLY and FYNNEI. The ends lost 5 bases at V and 5 bases at J; junction bases unmatched: 13. This CDR3 spans 16 amino acids. The CDR3 region is CASSLQGLGRSETQYF. DNA for the CDR3: TGTGCCAGCAGTTTACAGGGACTAGGACGTAGCGAGACCCAGTACTTC.

Comments on this clone: The junction does not match germline at one end; this may be a read error. The CDR3 loop is CSSSLGQGVYEQYF. The CDR3 DNA sequence: TGTTCCAGCAGCTTGGGACAGGGAGTCTACGAGCAGTACTTC. This sequence joins TRBV7-9 and TRBJ2-7, with TRBD1 matching 9 bases. This CDR3 has 14 residues. The germline gives CDR1 SEHNR, CDR2 FQNEAQ (reference sequence).

This chain joins TRBV11-3 and TRBJ2-7; TRBD1 matches at 9 bases. This CDR3 comprises 17 residues. The germline V gene has CDR1 SGHNT and CDR2 YENEEA. V lost 1 base to trimming and J lost 2 bases; unmatched junction nucleotides: 9. The CDR3 region is CASSLAHPGQGPYEQYF. CDR3 nucleotide sequence: TGTGCCAGCAGCTTAGCCCACCCGGGACAGGGCCCCTACGAGCAGTACTTC.